This T cell receptor (beta chain) was recovered during a study of blood T cell repertoires in COVID-19. Profiling relied on immunoSEQ multiplex PCR, and the TCRdb table lists in-frame clones only, not all of them. The profile shows about 170,000 clones, around 82% of them singletons. The ends lost 5 bases at V and 3 bases at J; junction bases unmatched: 4. The germline CDR1 and CDR2 sequences are LNHDA and SQIVND (reference sequence). This CDR3 has 14 residues. The sequenced sample was peripheral blood. This clonotype originated in a man in his 70s with active or convalescent COVID-19. The V gene is TRBV19, the J gene TRBJ1-5, with 7 bases lining up with TRBD1. CDR3 amino acids: CASSYRGYNQPQHF. The DNA for the CDR3 is TGTGCCAGTAGTTACAGGGGCTACAATCAGCCCCAGCATTTT.